The sample holds many counts of the clone carrying this TCR beta chain. What it recognizes is unknown. The record originates from a study of CD8+CD57+ T cells in acquired aplastic anemia. Overall study context: Some 9.9 million reads, on average, were obtained for CD4+ cells from healthy donors. Study-wide results and limits: Controls and patients did not differ significantly in CD8+ Simpson's diversity. Overlapping CD8+ CDR3 repertoires of patients and controls contained under 35 shared sequences.

The template for TCR beta VDJ and CDR3 sequence profiling was genomic DNA. Each CDR3 protein gets one entry after TCRdb re-called the reads with MiXCR. This table has under 200,000 distinct CDR3 sequences, roughly 40% appearing once. The CDR3 is 16 amino acids. After removal of 6 bases from V and 2 bases from J, the junction contained 10 bases not matched to a gene. Sequencing input: sorted CD4+, CD8+, or CD8+CD57+ T cells (not recorded which) from PBMCs. The V call is TRBV12-3 or TRBV12-4, the J call TRBJ2-7; TRBD2 matches 10 bases. This receptor was obtained from a human donor in good health. The CDR3 region is CASSQPRTSGTYEQYF. In nucleotides, the CDR3 is TGTGCCAGCAGCCAACCTCGGACTAGCGGAACCTACGAGCAGTACTTC.